This passage covers 29 T cell receptor beta chains from one sample sequenced in a study of technical replicates of blood from several donors. Produced via immunoSEQ multiplex PCR; TCRdb's table is partial and in-frame only. Of 45,000 to 60,000 clones listed, 91% are singletons. Material for sequencing was PBMCs. Receptor source: a human donor in good health. Some clones in this sample may be carry-over from other donors' samples.

As DNA, the CDR3 is TGTGCCAGCAGCCAAACATTAGCGGGGGGAACAGATACGCAGTATTTT. Protein: CASSQTLAGGTDTQYF. This rearrangement joins TRBV4-2 to TRBJ2-3; 10 positions match TRBD2. The CDR3 totals 16 residues. Germline loops: CDR1 LGHNA, CDR2 YNFKEQ. Trimming at V came to 2 bases and at J to 3 bases, leaving 5 bases not matched to a gene.

The chain uses TRBV2 and TRBJ2-7; D perhaps matches TRBD2 (6 bases). This CDR3 is 13 amino acids long. Germline V gives CDR1 SNHLY, CDR2 FYNNEI. Trimming took off 6 bases at V and 3 bases at J, with 12 bases between the two ends. CDR3 DNA sequence: TGTGCCAGCAGCCGGGACTCAAACTACGAGCAGTACTTC. Its translation is CASSRDSNYEQYF.

V gene TRBV5-6 combines with J gene TRBJ2-7; a weak D match, TRBD1 (6 bases). Germline CDR1 reads SGHDT; CDR2 reads YYEEEE. Trimming left V 5 bases short and J 4 bases short, with 19 bases between. The CDR3 contains 15 residues. The CDR3 nucleotides read TGTGCCAGCAGGGAAGGGGGAAGGACCTCTTACGAGCAGTACTTC. This encodes CASREGGRTSYEQYF.

The gene calls are TRBV7-2 and TRBJ2-7; weak D call: TRBD1 (5 bases). The germline V and J ends were trimmed by 3 bases and 7 bases, with 13 bases remaining between them. This CDR3 has 13 residues. Per the germline V gene, CDR1 is SGHTA and CDR2 is FQGNSA. The CDR3, as DNA: TGTGCCAGCAGCTTCGCCGGGCCAGGGGAGCAGTACTTC. This translates into CASSFAGPGEQYF.

V and J are TRBV19 and TRBJ1-5, with a tentative D call TRBD1 (6 bases). Germline V lookup: CDR1 LNHDA, CDR2 SQIVND (reference sequence). The CDR3 contains 16 residues. V was pared by 6 bases and J by 2 bases, with 17 bases between. The CDR3 loop reads CASSLLQGRGNQPQHF. Written as DNA, the CDR3 is TGTGCCAGTAGCTTACTCCAGGGGAGAGGCAATCAGCCCCAGCATTTT.

The rearrangement uses TRBV5-4 and TRBJ2-1; 14 nucleotides agree with TRBD2. Germline V gene lookup returns CDR1 SGHNT and CDR2 YYREEE (reference sequence). The CDR3 runs to 16 residues. The V gene end was trimmed by 4 bases and the J gene end by 8 bases; junction bases not matched to a gene: 8. The CDR3 nucleotides read TGTGCCAGCAGCGCCGGGACTAGCGGGAGAGGCTATGAGCAGTTCTTC. It codes for CASSAGTSGRGYEQFF.

The chain couples TRBV7-9 to TRBJ2-2, with 7 bases that match TRBD1. J gave up 7 bases and V 7 bases, and 12 bases lay outside the gene matches. The CDR3 sequence is 15 residues long. Germline CDR1 reads SEHNR; CDR2 reads FQNEAQ (reference sequence). The CDR3 DNA sequence: TGTGCCAGCACCACCCTTGACAGGGTGGTCGGGGAGCTGTTTTTT. It specifies CASTTLDRVVGELFF.

The genes are TRBV6-5 and TRBJ2-1, with 9 bases aligning to TRBD2. Per germline, CDR1 MNHEY and CDR2 SVGAGI. The CDR3 runs to 16 residues. The trim removed 0 bases at V and 7 bases at J, leaving 7 bases unmatched. The DNA for the CDR3 is TGTGCCAGCAGTTACTCCCGGATAGCGGGAGATAATGAGCAGTTCTTC. It translates to CASSYSRIAGDNEQFF.

The rearrangement joins TRBV10-3 to TRBJ1-3, with 10 bases identical to TRBD1. Germline V gives CDR1 ENHRY, CDR2 SYGVKD. The CDR3 runs 19 residues. V trimming: 5 bases; J trimming: 0 bases; junction bases outside the gene matches: 13. CDR3 DNA: TGTGCCATCAGTAGCGCCTTTGGGACAGGGGTGTCCTCTGGAAACACCATATATTTT. Translating gives CAISSAFGTGVSSGNTIYF.

The rearrangement joins TRBV7-3 to TRBJ1-2, with 7 bases lining up with TRBD1. Losses at the gene ends were 0 bases for V and 8 bases for J; bases not matched to a gene: 12. The CDR3 length is 16 residues. Looked up from germline, CDR1 is SGHTA and CDR2 is FQGTGA. The CDR3 region is CASSLTGDSPSIGYTF. The CDR3 DNA sequence: TGTGCCAGCAGCTTAACGGGGGACAGTCCTTCTATCGGCTACACCTTC.

This chain joins TRBV10-3 and TRBJ1-4; D possibly corresponds to TRBD1 (6 bases). This CDR3 has 14 amino acids. The V and J ends lost 5 bases and 4 bases respectively, with 11 bases between them. Germline V lookup: CDR1 ENHRY, CDR2 SYGVKD. The CDR3 loop reads CAISMGADNEKLFF. CDR3 coding DNA: TGTGCCATCAGTATGGGGGCGGATAATGAAAAACTGTTTTTT.

The V gene is TRBV5-1, the J gene TRBJ2-3; 8 nucleotides align to TRBD2. The CDR3 covers 15 residues. The V and J ends lost 4 bases and 1 base, in that order; junction bases with no gene match: 5. Germline V gene data show CDR1 as SGHRS and CDR2 as YFSETQ. CDR3 nucleotides: TGCGCCAGCAGCCAAGCGGGGGAAGGCACAGATACGCAGTATTTT. Its translation: CASSQAGEGTDTQYF. The full variable domain, in which reference TRBV5-1 and TRBJ2-3 provide the parts outside the CDR3, is KAGVTQTPRYLIKTRGQQVTLSCSPISGHRSVSWYQQTPGQGLQFLFEYFSETQRNKGNFPGRFSGRQFSNSRSEMNVSTLELGDSALYLCASSQAGEGTDTQYFGPGTRLTVL.

This CDR3 is CASRLQGGPYNEQFF. The CDR3 DNA follows: TGTGCCAGCAGGTTACAGGGGGGTCCCTACAATGAGCAGTTCTTC. V and J are TRBV6-5 and TRBJ2-1; TRBD1 matches 8 bases. The CDR3 has 15 amino acids. Germline loops: CDR1 MNHEY, CDR2 SVGAGI. The J segment lost 2 bases and the V segment lost 6 bases, leaving 6 bases of the junction unmatched.

This clone was counted once. In nucleotides, the CDR3 is TGCAGCGTTGAGAGGAGGGCGAACACTGAAGCTTTCTTT. This encodes CSVERRANTEAFF. V is TRBV29-1 and J is TRBJ1-1; no definite D call. The CDR3 covers 13 residues. The germline CDR1 and CDR2 sequences are SQVTM and ANQGSEA. Deletions cut 3 bases from V and 1 base from J, with 9 bases between.

The chain links TRBV7-9 to TRBJ2-1; D is unclear. CDR1 is SEHNR and CDR2 is FQNEAQ in the germline V gene (reference sequence). This CDR3 is built from 12 residues. V dropped 5 bases and J dropped 6 bases, with 8 bases sitting between them. CDR3 nucleotides: TGTGCCAGCAGCCTACTATTCAATGAGCAGTTCTTC. Translation: CASSLLFNEQFF.

The V gene is TRBV4-1, the J gene TRBJ2-5; D is unresolved. The CDR3 sequence is 12 residues long. V was clipped by 5 bases and J by 1 base, with 5 bases between them. Germline V gene sequence: CDR1 MGHRA, CDR2 YSYEKL. CDR3 loop: CASSESQETQYF. CDR3 in DNA: TGCGCCAGCAGCGAGTCCCAAGAGACCCAGTACTTC.

This clone was seen only a few times. V usage is TRBV5-6 and J usage is TRBJ2-5; maybe TRBD2 (6 bases). This CDR3 spans 12 amino acids. Trimming stripped 5 bases from V and 3 bases from J, with 8 bases between. Germline CDR1 SGHDT, CDR2 YYEEEE. CDR3 loop: CASRLAKETQYF. As DNA, the CDR3 is TGTGCCAGCAGACTAGCTAAAGAGACCCAGTACTTC.

The chain couples TRBV4-3 to TRBJ2-7; 8 nucleotides line up with TRBD2. This CDR3 has 15 residues. Germline CDR1 and CDR2: LGHNA and YSLEER. V gave up 0 bases and J gave up 6 bases; unmatched junction bases: 7. CDR3 DNA sequence: TGCGCCAGCAGCCAAGAGGGCACGGGGGGGCTCGAGCAGTACTTC. The encoded protein is CASSQEGTGGLEQYF.

The genes are TRBV7-2 and TRBJ2-7; 10 nucleotides align to TRBD1. The junction had 9 bases not matched to a gene; V was cut back by 5 bases and J by 5 bases. The CDR3 runs 15 residues. The V gene's germline CDR1 is SGHTA and CDR2 FQGNSA. Here the CDR3 DNA reads TGTGCCAGCAGCCCCCAGGGACAGGGGTGGGACGAGCAGTACTTC. Encoded protein: CASSPQGQGWDEQYF.

This rearrangement joins TRBV19 to TRBJ2-4; 8 bases agree with TRBD2. V was pared by 2 bases and J by 11 bases, with 11 bases of the junction left unmatched. Germline assignment: CDR1 LNHDA and CDR2 SQIVND (reference sequence). The CDR3 spans 15 residues. The CDR3 coding sequence is TGTGCCAGTAGTATAAGATCGGGGGGGGTTTTAGTTCAGTACTTC. Protein sequence: CASSIRSGGVLVQYF.

V is TRBV7-2 and J is TRBJ2-2; 8 nucleotides align to TRBD1. Germline V gene data show CDR1 as SGHTA and CDR2 as FQGNSA. The trim removed 5 bases at V and 0 bases at J, leaving 5 bases unmatched. CDR3 length equals 16 residues. This CDR3 is CASSISTGANTGELFF. The CDR3 DNA follows: TGTGCCAGCAGCATATCGACAGGGGCGAACACCGGGGAGCTGTTTTTT.

V and J are TRBV2 and TRBJ2-7, with D uncertain. Germline-derived CDR1 and CDR2 are SNHLY and FYNNEI. The germline V and J ends were trimmed by 4 bases and 0 bases, with 10 bases remaining between them. This CDR3 comprises 14 residues. The CDR3 nucleotides are TGTGCCAGCAGTGTTAGTCTCCTCTCCTACGAGCAGTACTTC. Translated: CASSVSLLSYEQYF.

J is TRBJ2-3 and V is TRBV27, with a tentative D call TRBD1 (6 bases). This CDR3 has 14 amino acids. Deletions cut 5 bases from V and 2 bases from J, with 11 bases between. The germline V gene has CDR1 MNHEY and CDR2 SMNVEV (reference sequence). CDR3 nucleotide sequence: TGTGCCAGCAGTGTCGGACAGCACACAGATACGCAGTATTTT. It codes for CASSVGQHTDTQYF.

The chain links TRBV19 to TRBJ1-1; 7 nucleotides match TRBD1. CDR1 is LNHDA and CDR2 is SQIVND in the germline V gene (reference sequence). This CDR3 has 14 residues. V was clipped by 8 bases and J by 0 bases; unmatched bases: 6. The CDR3 DNA sequence: TGTGCCAGTGGTGAAACAGGGGTGAACACTGAAGCTTTCTTT. Protein: CASGETGVNTEAFF.

J is TRBJ2-7 and V is TRBV6-1; 7 bases are shared with TRBD1. Losses at the gene ends were 4 bases for V and 5 bases for J; bases not matched to a gene: 14. There are 16 residues in the CDR3. Germline-derived CDR1 and CDR2 are MNHNS and SASEGT. CDR3 sequence (DNA): TGTGCCAGCAGTGGGTTTCGGGTGGGGGACAGTAACGAGCAGTACTTC. Residues: CASSGFRVGDSNEQYF.

The chain recombines TRBV19 with TRBJ2-5, with D possibly matching TRBD1 (5 bases). Germline V gives CDR1 LNHDA, CDR2 SQIVND (reference sequence). Trimming cost V 2 bases and J 5 bases, with 9 bases left between them. There are 13 residues in the CDR3. The CDR3 nucleotides are TGTGCCAGTAGTATAACCAGGGTCGAGACCCAGTACTTC. Translated, it gives CASSITRVETQYF.

The chain has TRBV7-9 and TRBJ2-7; no definite D call. This CDR3 is built from 11 residues. The V gene lost 7 bases and the J gene lost 3 bases, with 7 bases spanning the gap. From germline, CDR1 is SEHNR and CDR2 FQNEAQ (reference sequence). CDR3 DNA: TGTGCCAGCAATGCAGACTACGAGCAGTACTTC. It yields the protein CASNADYEQYF.

This chain joins TRBV9 and TRBJ1-2, with 8 positions matching TRBD1. CDR1 SGDLS and CDR2 YYNGEE come from the germline V gene. J lost 4 bases, V lost 2 bases, and 7 bases had no gene match. CDR3 length: 15 amino acids. This chain's CDR3 is CASSVMGTGFYGYTF. CDR3 coding DNA: TGTGCCAGCAGCGTCATGGGGACAGGCTTCTATGGCTACACCTTC. Drawing the rest from reference TRBV9 and TRBJ1-2, the complete variable domain is DSGVTQTPKHLITATGQRVTLRCSPRSGDLSVYWYQQSLDQGLQFLIQYYNGEERAKGNILERFSAQQFPDLHSELNLSSLELGDSALYFCASSVMGTGFYGYTFGSGTRLTVV.

The CDR3 spells CASTAGPHGVTEAFF. CDR3 bases: TGTGCCAGCACCGCTGGTCCTCACGGGGTCACTGAAGCTTTCTTT. The chain couples TRBV25-1 to TRBJ1-1; D ambiguous. The V gene's germline CDR1 is MGHDK and CDR2 SYGVNS. This CDR3 is 15 amino acids long. The V gene lost 7 bases and the J gene lost 4 bases, with 19 bases spanning the gap.